This record looks at one T cell receptor (beta chain) sequence and its context. Its antigen is not known. The CDR3 length is 17 residues. With 3 bases removed from V and 0 bases from J, the gap between germline ends came to 15 bases. Preparation of the TCRbeta library was carried out with unique molecular identifiers. TCRdb re-derived calls from the PCR reads in MiXCR, one entry per CDR3 protein. The sample records 60,000 to 85,000 distinct CDR3 sequences, 15% to 20% being singletons. The data derive from a study of T-cell reconstitution after alpha-beta-depleted transplantation in children. Whole-study results and caveats: Reportedly, alpha-beta T cells present about two months post-transplant originated from several hundred expanded clones of graft origin.

The chain links TRBV12-3 or TRBV12-4 to TRBJ2-1, with D unresolved. The specimen was PBMCs, mostly from graft donor cells, collected 360 days after TCRalphabeta/CD19-depleted stem cell transplant. This receptor was obtained from a male patient aged 2-10 years who had a stem cell transplant for acute lymphoblastic leukemia, so the T cells may come from the graft donor. CDR3 protein: CASSFYLRSSSYNEQFF. CDR3 bases: TGTGCCAGCAGTTTTTATCTGCGGTCGAGCTCCTACAATGAGCAGTTCTTC.